These 12 T cell receptor beta chains originate from one sample sequenced in a study of cytomegalovirus exposure and HLA in healthy donors. The PCR contained 60 Vbeta and 13 Jbeta primers. Using immunoSEQ multiplex PCR, the repertoire was profiled, and TCRdb retains in-frame clones only, with some absent. The sample has around 120,000 clones, 74% seen once. The specimen was PBMCs. These receptors originate from a man aged 50-59 years in good health and CMV-seropositive.

This chain joins TRBV5-6 and TRBJ1-6; D call uncertain. Germline CDR1 and CDR2: SGHDT and YYEEEE. Trimming took 0 bases from V and 6 from J, leaving 7 bases between them. The CDR3 runs 14 residues. For the CDR3, the DNA is TGTGCCAGCAGCTTGGTCCAGTCTAATTCACCCCTCCACTTT. This codes for CASSLVQSNSPLHF.

This clone was seen only a few times. CDR3 bases: TGTGCCATGGGGGAGGACCGTAATCAGCCCCAGCATTTT. This gives the protein CAMGEDRNQPQHF. This chain uses TRBV15 with TRBJ1-5, with a tentative D call TRBD1 (5 bases). V gave up 10 bases and J gave up 4 bases, with 14 bases separating them. The germline V gene encodes CDR1 LNHNV and CDR2 YYDKDF (reference sequence). CDR3 length: 13 amino acids.

The rearrangement uses TRBV7-6 and TRBJ2-3, with 9 bases aligning to TRBD2. CDR1 and CDR2 (germline): SGHVS, FNYEAQ. The CDR3 loop spans 15 amino acids. V gave up 5 bases and J gave up 1 base; unmatched junction bases: 4. CDR3 in DNA: TGTGCCAGCAGCGGTTGGACTAGCGGCACAGATACGCAGTATTTT. Its translation: CASSGWTSGTDTQYF.

The gene calls are TRBV5-1 and TRBJ2-6; 8 nucleotides align to TRBD1. CDR1 is SGHRS, CDR2 YFSETQ, per germline. The CDR3 length is 18 residues. V gave up 4 bases and J gave up 1 base; unmatched junction bases: 10. CDR3 residues: CASSPGQGSLSGANVLTF. As DNA, the CDR3 is TGCGCCAGCAGCCCTGGACAGGGATCCTTGTCTGGGGCCAACGTCCTGACTTTC.

The V and J genes are TRBV7-9 and TRBJ1-3; D remains unclear. CDR1 and CDR2 (germline): SEHNR, FQNEAQ (reference sequence). The CDR3 contains 15 residues. Trimming removed 3 bases from V and 2 bases from J, with 11 bases in between. DNA of the CDR3: TGTGCCAGCAGCTTGAAGTCCCTACCTGGAAACACCATATATTTT. Amino acids: CASSLKSLPGNTIYF.

This clone was recorded a few times. The chain joins TRBV5-1 to TRBJ2-1; 10 bases are shared with TRBD2. The germline CDR1 and CDR2 sequences are SGHRS and YFSETQ. This CDR3 contains 16 residues. V lost 7 bases to trimming and J lost 3 bases; unmatched junction nucleotides: 10. The CDR3 reads CASVPNPSGGYNEQFF. The CDR3 region has the DNA TGCGCCAGCGTGCCAAATCCTAGCGGGGGCTACAATGAGCAGTTCTTC.

The J gene is TRBJ2-5, the V gene TRBV9; 9 bases line up with TRBD1. Per the germline V gene, CDR1 is SGDLS and CDR2 is YYNGEE. The length of the CDR3 is 16 residues. J gave up 5 bases and V 1 base, and 9 bases lay outside the gene matches. This chain's CDR3 is CASSVLTGQGLETQYF. The CDR3, as DNA: TGTGCCAGCAGCGTACTGACGGGACAGGGTCTGGAGACCCAGTACTTC.

This clone was picked up a small number of times. V gene TRBV19 combines with J gene TRBJ1-1; 9 bases fit TRBD1. After removal of 7 bases from V and 5 bases from J, the junction contained 11 bases not matched to a gene. The CDR3 contains 15 residues. CDR1 and CDR2 from the germline V gene are LNHDA and SQIVND (reference sequence). This CDR3 reads CASNIRGQGRTEAFF. The CDR3 coding sequence is TGTGCCAGTAACATACGGGGACAGGGACGGACTGAAGCTTTCTTT.

V is TRBV9 and J is TRBJ2-3; weak D call: TRBD2 (7 bases). This CDR3 region has 17 residues. Deletions cut 0 bases from V and 4 bases from J, with 18 bases between. Germline CDR1 and CDR2: SGDLS and YYNGEE. CDR3 sequence (DNA): TGTGCCAGCAGCGTAGACCCCCGCCGGGGGGCAGCAGATACGCAGTATTTT. Residues: CASSVDPRRGAADTQYF. The complete variable domain, with remaining parts taken from reference TRBV9 and TRBJ2-3, reads DSGVTQTPKHLITATGQRVTLRCSPRSGDLSVYWYQQSLDQGLQFLIQYYNGEERAKGNILERFSAQQFPDLHSELNLSSLELGDSALYFCASSVDPRRGAADTQYFGPGTRLTVL.

The chain couples TRBV25-1 to TRBJ1-1; 7 bases fit TRBD1. The trim removed 1 base at V and 2 bases at J, leaving 1 base unmatched. Germline V gives CDR1 MGHDK, CDR2 SYGVNS. The CDR3 runs to 14 residues. The CDR3 loop is CASSEWDRNTEAFF. CDR3 nucleotide sequence: TGTGCCAGCAGTGAATGGGACAGAAACACTGAAGCTTTCTTT. The variable domain in full, with the rest retrieved from reference TRBV25-1 and TRBJ1-1, is EADIYQTPRYLVIGTGKKITLECSQTMGHDKMYWYQQDPGMELHLIHYSYGVNSTEKGDLSSESTVSRIRTEHFPLTLESARPSHTSQYLCASSEWDRNTEAFFGQGTRLTVV.

This clone was recorded only once. The chain is built from TRBV7-2 and TRBJ1-5; TRBD1 aligns across 8 bases. CDR1 SGHTA and CDR2 FQGNSA come from the germline V gene. Germline trimming cut 1 base from V and 9 bases from J; bases unmatched to any gene: 8. The CDR3 runs 15 residues. The CDR3 is CASSLVGQGIGPQHF. In DNA form, the CDR3 reads TGTGCCAGCAGCTTAGTCGGACAGGGCATAGGGCCCCAGCATTTT.

J is TRBJ2-5 and V is TRBV6-1, with 8 bases lining up with TRBD1. The end of the DNA aligns better with TRBJ2-7, so the J call may be wrong. CDR3 size: 14 residues. Germline V lookup: CDR1 MNHNS, CDR2 SASEGT. CDR3 coding DNA: TGTGCCAGCAGGGTTGGGCAGGGGGCAAGCGAGCAGTACTTC. This gives the protein CASRVGQGASEQYF.